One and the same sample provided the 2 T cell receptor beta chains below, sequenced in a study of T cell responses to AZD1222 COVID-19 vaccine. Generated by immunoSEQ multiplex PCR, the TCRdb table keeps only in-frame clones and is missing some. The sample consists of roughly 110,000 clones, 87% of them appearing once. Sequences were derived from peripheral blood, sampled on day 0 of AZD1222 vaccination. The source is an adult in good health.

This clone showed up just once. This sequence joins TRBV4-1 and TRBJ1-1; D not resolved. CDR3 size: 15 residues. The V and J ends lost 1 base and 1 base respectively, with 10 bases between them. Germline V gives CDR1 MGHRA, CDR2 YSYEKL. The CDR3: CASSQADGPNTEAFF. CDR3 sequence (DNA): TGCGCCAGCAGCCAAGCGGACGGTCCGAACACTGAAGCTTTCTTT.

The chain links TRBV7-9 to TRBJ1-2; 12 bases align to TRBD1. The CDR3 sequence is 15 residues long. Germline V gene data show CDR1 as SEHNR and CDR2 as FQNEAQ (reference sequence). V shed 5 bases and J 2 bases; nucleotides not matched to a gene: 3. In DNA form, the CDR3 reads TGTGCCAGCAGCCCCGGGACAGGGGGCAACTATGGCTACACCTTC. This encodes CASSPGTGGNYGYTF.